The text below deals with one T cell receptor (beta chain). The data were taken from a study of control samples from healthy donors and cancer patients. The CDR3 is 17 amino acids. J gave up 5 bases and V 7 bases, and 15 bases lay outside the gene matches. Germline V gene sequence: CDR1 SGHDT, CDR2 YYEEEE. Only in-frame clones appear in the TCRdb table, and some are missing; sequencing was by immunoSEQ multiplex PCR. The table includes under 150,000 clones, 88% detected once. The material sequenced was blood. The V and J genes are TRBV5-6 and TRBJ1-2; 12 nucleotides agree with TRBD1. This receptor was taken from a woman aged 70-85 years in good health. The CDR3 protein is CASDSGGTGGFSYGYTF. The CDR3 nucleotides are TGTGCCAGCGACAGCGGGGGGACAGGGGGCTTTTCTTATGGCTACACCTTC.